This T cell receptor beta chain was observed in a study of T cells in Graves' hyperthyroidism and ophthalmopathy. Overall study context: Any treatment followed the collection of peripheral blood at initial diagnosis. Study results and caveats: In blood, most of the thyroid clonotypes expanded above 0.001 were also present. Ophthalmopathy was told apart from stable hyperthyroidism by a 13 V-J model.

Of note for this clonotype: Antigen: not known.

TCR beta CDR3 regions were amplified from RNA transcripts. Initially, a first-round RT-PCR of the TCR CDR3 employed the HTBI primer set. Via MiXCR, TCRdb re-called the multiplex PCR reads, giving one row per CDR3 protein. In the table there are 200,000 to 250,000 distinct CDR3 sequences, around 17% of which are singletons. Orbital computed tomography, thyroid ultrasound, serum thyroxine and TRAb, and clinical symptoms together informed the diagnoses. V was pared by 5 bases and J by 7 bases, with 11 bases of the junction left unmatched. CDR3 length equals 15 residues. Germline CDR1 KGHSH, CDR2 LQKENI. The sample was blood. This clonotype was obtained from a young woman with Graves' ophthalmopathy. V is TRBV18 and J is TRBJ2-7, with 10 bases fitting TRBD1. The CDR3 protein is CASSAGTGDLTEQYF. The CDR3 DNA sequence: TGTGCCAGCTCAGCAGGGACAGGGGATTTGACAGAGCAGTACTTC. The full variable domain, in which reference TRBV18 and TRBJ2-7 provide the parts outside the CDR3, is NAGVMQNPRHLVRRRGQEARLRCSPMKGHSHVYWYRQLPEEGLKFMVYLQKENIIDESGMPKERFSAEFPKEGPSILRIQQVVRGDSAAYFCASSAGTGDLTEQYFGPGTRLTVT.